This record concerns one TCR beta chain sequence. The data were taken from a study of OX40 agonist ivuxolimab in advanced cancers. Study-level background: Those enrolled were roughly 80% male, with a mean age of about 60 years and ages from roughly 23 to 80.

From germline, CDR1 is SGHRS and CDR2 YFSETQ. The CDR3 is 15 amino acids. With V trimmed by 3 bases and J by 0 bases, 3 bases remained unmatched. The repertoire was sequenced with immunoSEQ multiplex PCR; TCRdb's copy has only in-frame clones and lacks some. The repertoire consists of 70,000 to 95,000 clones, with about 90% occurring once and the leading ten covering 0.76%. This receptor was obtained from an adult with an advanced solid tumor such as melanoma, head and neck, liver or kidney cancer. The rearrangement joins TRBV5-1 to TRBJ2-7; the match to TRBD2 covers 10 bases. This sample comprised CD4+ or CD8+ T cells sorted from blood, obtained in a trial of the OX40 agonist ivuxolimab. The CDR3 spells CASSWTSGPSYEQYF. The CDR3 DNA reads as TGCGCCAGCAGCTGGACTAGCGGCCCCTCCTACGAGCAGTACTTC.